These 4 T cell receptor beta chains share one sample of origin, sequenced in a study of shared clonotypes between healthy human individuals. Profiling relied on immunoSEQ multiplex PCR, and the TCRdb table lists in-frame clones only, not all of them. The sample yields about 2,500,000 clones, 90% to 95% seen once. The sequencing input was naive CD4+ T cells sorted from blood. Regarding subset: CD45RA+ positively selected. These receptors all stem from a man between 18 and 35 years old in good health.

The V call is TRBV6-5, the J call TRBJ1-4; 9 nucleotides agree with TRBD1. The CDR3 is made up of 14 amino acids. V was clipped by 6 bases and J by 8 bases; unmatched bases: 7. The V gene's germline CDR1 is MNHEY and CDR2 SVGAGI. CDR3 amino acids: CASRMGQGGEKLFF. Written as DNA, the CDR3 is TGTGCCAGCAGAATGGGACAGGGAGGCGAAAAACTGTTTTTT.

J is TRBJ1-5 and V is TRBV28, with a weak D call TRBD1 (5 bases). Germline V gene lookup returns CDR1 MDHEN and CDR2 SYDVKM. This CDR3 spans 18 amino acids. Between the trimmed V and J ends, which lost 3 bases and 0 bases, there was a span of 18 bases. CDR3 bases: TGTGCCAGCAGTTTGCCCTGGGGCAACTTCGCTAGCAATCAGCCCCAGCATTTT. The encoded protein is CASSLPWGNFASNQPQHF. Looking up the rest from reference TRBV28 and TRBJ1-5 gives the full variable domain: DVKVTQSSRYLVKRTGEKVFLECVQDMDHENMFWYRQDPGLGLRLIYFSYDVKMKEKGDIPEGYSVSREKKERFSLILESASTNQTSMYLCASSLPWGNFASNQPQHFGDGTRLSIL.

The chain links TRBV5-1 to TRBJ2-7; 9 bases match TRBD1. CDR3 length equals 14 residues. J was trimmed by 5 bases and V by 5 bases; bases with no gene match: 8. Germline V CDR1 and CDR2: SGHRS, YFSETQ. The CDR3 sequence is CASRPRQGGNEQYF. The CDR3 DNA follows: TGCGCCAGCAGACCTCGACAGGGGGGCAACGAGCAGTACTTC.

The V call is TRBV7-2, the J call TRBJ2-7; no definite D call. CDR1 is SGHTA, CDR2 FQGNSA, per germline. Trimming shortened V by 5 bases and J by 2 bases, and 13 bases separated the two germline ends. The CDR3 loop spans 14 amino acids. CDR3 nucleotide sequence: TGTGCCAGCAGCGGACCTAACTACCCCTACGAGCAGTACTTC. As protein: CASSGPNYPYEQYF. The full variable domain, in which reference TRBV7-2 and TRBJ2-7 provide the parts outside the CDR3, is GAGVSQSPSNKVTEKGKDVELRCDPISGHTALYWYRQSLGQGLEFLIYFQGNSAPDKSGLPSDRFSAERTGGSVSTLTIQRTQQEDSAVYLCASSGPNYPYEQYFGPGTRLTVT.